The rows below give T cell receptor beta chains drawn from one sample of a study of blood T cell repertoires in COVID-19. The table came from immunoSEQ multiplex PCR; TCRdb's copy has only in-frame clones and leaves some out. The sample has around 250,000 clones, approximately 86% seen once. The sequenced sample was peripheral blood. The receptor source for this set is a woman in her seventies with active or convalescent COVID-19. Both conserved end residues are part of each CDR3. Fields, in order: D gene, V gene, J gene, clone size, CDR3 protein, CDR3 DNA. The D gene is left open where the match is weak. For some rows the clone size is stated as once, few or many, or as a class when expanded; others skip it.

d_call: .; v_call: TRBV27; j_call: TRBJ2-2; clone_size: .; cdr3_aa: CASRGTGGGELFF; cdr3_nt: TGTGCCAGCAGAGGGACCGGGGGCGGGGAGCTGTTTTTT
d_call: .; v_call: TRBV5-6; j_call: TRBJ1-3; clone_size: .; cdr3_aa: CASSDNAHSGNTIYF; cdr3_nt: TGTGCCAGCAGCGACAACGCACACTCTGGAAACACCATATATTTT
d_call: TRBD2; v_call: TRBV25-1; j_call: TRBJ2-6; clone_size: few; cdr3_aa: CASSKTSGWSAGANVLTF; cdr3_nt: TGTGCCAGCAGTAAGACTAGCGGGTGGAGTGCTGGGGCCAACGTCCTGACTTTC
d_call: TRBD1; v_call: TRBV4-3; j_call: TRBJ2-3; clone_size: .; cdr3_aa: CASSRGRLDTQYF; cdr3_nt: TGCGCCAGCAGCAGGGGGCGGTTAGATACGCAGTATTTT
d_call: TRBD1; v_call: TRBV24-1; j_call: TRBJ1-2; clone_size: .; cdr3_aa: CATSDPGTEGNYGYTF; cdr3_nt: TGTGCCACCAGTGACCCCGGGACAGAGGGTAACTATGGCTACACCTTC
d_call: .; v_call: TRBV19; j_call: TRBJ1-1; clone_size: .; cdr3_aa: CASRVEGNAEAFF; cdr3_nt: TGTGCCAGTAGAGTTGAGGGTAACGCTGAAGCTTTCTTT
d_call: .; v_call: TRBV6-5; j_call: TRBJ1-1; clone_size: .; cdr3_aa: CASRFGVNTEAFF; cdr3_nt: TGTGCCAGCAGGTTTGGAGTGAACACTGAAGCTTTCTTT
d_call: .; v_call: TRBV5-3; j_call: TRBJ1-1; clone_size: once; cdr3_aa: CARSLPGCEENTEAFF; cdr3_nt: TGTGCCAGAAGCTTGCCTGGGTGCGAGGAGAACACTGAAGCTTTCTTT
d_call: .; v_call: TRBV6-2/TRBV6-3; j_call: TRBJ1-5; clone_size: .; cdr3_aa: CASSLLVQPQHF; cdr3_nt: TGTGCCAGCAGTCTCCTAGTCCAGCCCCAGCATTTT
d_call: .; v_call: TRBV5-1; j_call: TRBJ1-2; clone_size: few; cdr3_aa: CASALEPGGFYGYTF; cdr3_nt: TGCGCCAGCGCTCTTGAACCCGGGGGGTTTTATGGCTACACCTTC
d_call: TRBD1; v_call: TRBV9; j_call: TRBJ2-7; clone_size: .; cdr3_aa: CASGRGQGVGEQYF; cdr3_nt: TGTGCCAGCGGGAGGGGACAGGGTGTTGGCGAGCAGTACTTC
d_call: .; v_call: TRBV7-2; j_call: TRBJ1-2; clone_size: .; cdr3_aa: CASSRRGGRGEYGYTF; cdr3_nt: TGTGCCAGCAGCCGGAGGGGAGGGAGAGGCGAGTATGGCTACACCTTC
d_call: .; v_call: TRBV6-2/TRBV6-3; j_call: TRBJ1-1; clone_size: .; cdr3_aa: CASSQRGHMNTEAFF; cdr3_nt: TGTGCCAGCAGTCAGCGGGGCCATATGAACACTGAAGCTTTCTTT
d_call: .; v_call: TRBV10-1; j_call: TRBJ2-7; clone_size: .; cdr3_aa: CASSASGTTYEQYF; cdr3_nt: TGCGCCAGCAGTGCCTCCGGCACTACCTACGAGCAGTACTTC
d_call: .; v_call: TRBV7-9; j_call: TRBJ2-2; clone_size: once; cdr3_aa: CASSSPNGVNTGELFF; cdr3_nt: TGTGCCAGCAGCTCCCCGAACGGGGTGAACACCGGGGAGCTGTTTTTT
d_call: .; v_call: TRBV9; j_call: TRBJ2-7; clone_size: .; cdr3_aa: CASSRDGDEQYF; cdr3_nt: TGTGCCAGCAGCCGAGACGGGGACGAGCAGTACTTC
d_call: .; v_call: TRBV12-3/TRBV12-4; j_call: TRBJ1-2; clone_size: .; cdr3_aa: CASSEYTYGYTF; cdr3_nt: TGTGCCAGCAGTGAATACACCTATGGCTACACCTTC
d_call: TRBD1; v_call: TRBV3-1/TRBV3-2; j_call: TRBJ1-6; clone_size: few; cdr3_aa: CASSLMGGQTNSPLHF; cdr3_nt: TGTGCCAGCAGCTTAATGGGGGGACAGACTAATTCACCCCTCCACTTT
d_call: .; v_call: TRBV27; j_call: TRBJ1-3; clone_size: few; cdr3_aa: CASSLSGYYGNTIYF; cdr3_nt: TGTGCCAGCAGTTTATCTGGCTACTACGGAAACACCATATATTTT
d_call: .; v_call: TRBV20-1; j_call: TRBJ2-7; clone_size: once; cdr3_aa: CSASEGRFGYEQYF; cdr3_nt: TGCAGTGCTAGTGAAGGGAGGTTTGGCTACGAGCAGTACTTC
d_call: .; v_call: TRBV6-5; j_call: TRBJ1-5; clone_size: once; cdr3_aa: CASRRGDKHQPQHF; cdr3_nt: TGTGCCAGCAGGAGAGGGGACAAGCATCAGCCCCAGCATTTT
d_call: TRBD1; v_call: TRBV12-3/TRBV12-4; j_call: TRBJ1-2; clone_size: .; cdr3_aa: CASSLTGPGYTF; cdr3_nt: TGTGCCAGCAGTTTGACAGGGCCTGGCTACACCTTC